The following is a T cell receptor beta chain sequence with its context. The specificity of this receptor is unknown. No clone much larger than this one lies a single base away; base qualities are absent. CDR1 and CDR2 were assigned from the germline V gene (reference sequence) as SGHNT and YYREEE. Its CDR3 holds 14 amino acids, cysteine through phenylalanine. The kept DNA is CDR3 alone, 42 bases in frame from the first base. The germline ends are 12 bases apart after V is trimmed by 4 bases and J by 4 bases. Library method: the immunoSEQ multiplex PCR assay. The multiplex PCR relied on a mix of 60 forward primers for TCR Vbeta segments and 13 reverse primers for TCR Jbeta segments. Amplification of the CDR3 region of rearranged TCR beta genes was performed with a multiplex PCR assay on genomic DNA. The Illumina HiSeq System was used to sequence the amplified TCR beta libraries as 87-base-pair reads. As for the authors' bioinformatics: A later analysis tallied 80 million to 95 million unique TCR beta chains across the 550 to 850 repertoires, and approximately 9.9 million of those chains were shared by two or more donors. Raw reads were error-corrected and collapsed into unique sequences by a nearest-neighbor algorithm in which closely related sequences were merged to remove PCR and sequencing errors. To assign V, D and J gene segments, CDR3 sequences were aligned to IMGT reference sequences. For a sequence to be retained, at least a six-nucleotide match to both a V gene segment and a J gene segment was required. Rearrangements were classified as productive when the CDR3 lacked stop codons and remained in frame with V and J, and all other rearrangements were classified as non-productive. CDR3 was defined according to IMGT convention as the region running from the second conserved V-encoded cysteine to the conserved J-encoded phenylalanine. The earlier analysis of approximately 500 of the donors excluded sequences that lacked an unambiguous match to a single V gene segment. An earlier analysis of over 450 of the donors classified V segments as functional when productive rearrangements were above 56.7% and as segregating when the standard deviation between donors was above 5%. A statistical classification framework was developed to diagnose cytomegalovirus status using the catalog of TCR beta chain sequences. A later analysis assigned V and J genes by comparing TCR nucleotide sequences with IMGT/GENE-DB human TR gene sequences. Using the TCRdist pipeline, a later analysis assigned CDR3 sequences along with most-parsimonious VDJ recombination scenarios. A later analysis defined each TCR beta chain by its CDR3 amino acid sequence plus V-gene family, and excluded reads lacking a unique V-gene family. As a way to deal with suspected cross-contamination and a sequencing artifact, a later analysis dropped hundreds of nucleotide sequences that were highly shared and had low generation probability. In a later analysis, a clonal expansion index for each public chain was calculated from normalized within-repertoire ranks of inferred template counts. In a later analysis, generation probabilities were computed using a VDJ recombination model fitted to out-of-frame rearrangements, and the results were checked against IGoR. In a later analysis, TCR-TCR, TCR-HLA and TCR-CMV co-occurrence was scored with hypergeometric tests, and a repertoire-size bias correction was applied to TCR pairs. To estimate false discovery rates, a later analysis permuted the HLA or CMV assignments 20 times. In a later analysis, co-occurring TCRs were grouped using DBSCAN, with TCRdist sequence similarity added in when clustering inside HLA-allele-positive subsets. For co-occurrence clustering, repertoires with fewer than 30,000 or more than 120,000 public chains were excluded, along with four to six repertoires with anomalous nucleotide sharing. In its TCRdb copy, this immuneACCESS table keeps in-frame sequences only and misses some clones. Where compared with another copy, unresolved V genes explain less than half of these, and the others have no known cause. The D gene and trimming were derived from the DNA, and the V and J assignments and clone size from that table. In all, the sample holds more than 85,000 clones, and around 70% of those were seen once. Of the sample, 3.2% is held by the ten largest clones.

The source of the sample is a study of cytomegalovirus exposure and HLA in healthy donors (dated by TCRdb to 2016 to 2017). For context, the study as a whole: An earlier analysis of approximately 640 of the donors reported approximately 270 Gb of sequence data and more than 90 million unique TCR beta sequences from 150 million to 200 million T cells. To predict cytomegalovirus infection status, the study brought together high-throughput TCR immunosequencing, statistical association of individual TCRs with disease status, and machine learning. All discovery cohort repertoires had been generated using a single sequencing platform. HLA typing included class I and class II loci at four-digit resolution. An early release that covered some 640 HLA-typed donors contained about 300 gigabases of sequencing data and 80 million or so unique TCR sequences. Along with the roughly 670-subject first cohort, a separate validation cohort of 120 different subjects was used. The study used immunosequencing to profile the T cell repertoires of 670 or so subjects and linked those repertoires to cytomegalovirus serostatus. The number of typed donors differed by locus: about 620-640 for A, B, C, DRB1 and DQB1; roughly 510 for DQA1; 606 for DPA1; and some 450 for DPB1. Roughly five DR-DQ haplotypes were handled as single units for association and clustering, since linkage in the cohort was strong. Rather than drawing on any new phenotypic data, the later analysis identified candidate immune exposures from TCR beta sequences and the way those sequences occurred across donors. A later genetic analysis used genome-wide SNP genotypes for about 55% of the 666 donors, treating that subset as a discovery cohort. Donor age, sex, ethnicity and CMV serostatus were compiled together with the repertoire data. Among the approximately 420 genotyped donors, around 81% belonged to the genetic ancestry cluster associated with self-reported Caucasian donors. The study aimed to test whether signatures of past pathogen exposure could be identified by cataloging public T cell receptors. Among 300 to 450 genotyped donors of the cohort, an average of around 240,000 unique TCR beta nucleotide sequences were sequenced per donor, approximately 20% of them non-productive. An earlier analysis of several hundred of the donors applied high-throughput TCR beta sequencing to assess whether each TCR beta V gene segment acted as functional or pseudogenic. A later analysis re-examined previously published TCR beta repertoires from roughly 650 donors and added high-resolution HLA genotyping to investigate patterns of TCR occurrence.

Points the paper makes about the study in general: Only TCR beta chains were sequenced in this cohort, and the absence of alpha or paired-chain data limited detectable features. A later genetic analysis associated a missense DCLRE1C variant with V-gene and J-gene trimming of TCR beta chains, and an independent cohort replicated the association. A total of fewer than 200 TCR beta chains were listed by the study as associated with cytomegalovirus. According to the authors, the approach could potentially be generalized to other disease states and immunological phenotypes. Sequencing depth was assumed to be roughly uniform across donors in the presence/absence analyses, though that assumption may not hold. Compared with the roughly 700-donor mean, donors in an Asian-associated ancestry cluster had fewer N-insertions in productive TCRs, according to a later genetic analysis. A further reported finding was that TCR beta sequences accurately predicted the HLA-A and HLA-B alleles for most subjects in the first cohort. A cluster of highly shared sequence variants was judged likely to represent a technical artifact of the sequencing pipeline. The earlier analysis of approximately 590 of the donors excluded about 16 rarely observed V segments, including chromosome 9 orphons, because counts were too low. Some IMGT-functional V segments, including TRBV6-2 and TRBV6-3, could not be distinguished by the 87-base-pair reads and were therefore excluded. When HLA alleles, especially DR and DQ, strongly co-occurred, TCR associations were difficult to assign to individual alleles. In a later analysis, HLA-associated TCR beta chains showed more clonal expansion and lower generation probabilities than non-associated chains that were equally common. For the cohort, immune exposure information was limited to CMV serostatus. Because HLA typing was unavailable for some donors at each locus, only the typed subset was used in association tests. According to a later analysis, TCR association rates differed among HLA loci, with DRB1 alleles showing the most associated TCRs and HLA-C alleles showing the fewest. Correlated functional status among segregating V segments might be attributable to linkage disequilibrium, but an unknown experimental factor could not be ruled out. Three of the identified cytomegalovirus-associated TCR beta chains were confirmed in vitro to be specific for cytomegalovirus antigens. A later analysis associated 15,000 to 20,000 TCR beta sequences with specific HLA alleles at a false discovery rate of 0.05. Most TCR sequences were seen in very few donors, while some public TCRs were found in many individuals. A later analysis found that most CMV-associated TCR beta chains appeared HLA-restricted, with HLA associations seemingly driven largely by CMV exposure. Broadly in line with IMGT annotations, most TCR beta V segments showed up in productive rearrangements about 87% or about 30% of the time in an earlier analysis of 450 to 600 of the donors. In a later analysis, several top co-occurrence clusters were reported to appear linked to parvovirus B19, influenza, CMV and Epstein-Barr virus. Cytomegalovirus status was reported to be diagnosed by the classifier with high specificity and sensitivity in both the original and validation cohorts.

In total, about 650 healthy bone marrow donors made up the cohort. At the time of sampling, every cohort member was nominally healthy, though immune exposures that went unrecorded were likely present. The donor tested CMV seronegative, placing the donor among the 350 to 400 seronegative members of the cohort. Every donor gave a peripheral blood sample, and the peripheral blood mononuclear cells from that sample were used for TCR beta sequencing. Genomic DNA extraction from the blood cell samples was performed with the Qiagen DNeasy Blood Extraction Kit. Material: PBMCs. In this chain, TRBV5-4 is recombined with TRBJ2-1; TRBD1 might be the D gene, on 5 matching bases. The TCR was taken from a man younger than 45 in good health and CMV-seronegative. The CDR3 region has the sequence CASSRVAGYNEQFF. In nucleotides, the sequence is TGTGCCAGCAGCCGGGTGGCAGGGTACAATGAGCAGTTCTTC. Supplemented by the reference TRBV5-4 and TRBJ2-1 proteins around the CDR3, the complete variable domain is ETGVTQSPTHLIKTRGQQVTLRCSSQSGHNTVSWYQQALGQGPQFIFQYYREEENGRGNFPPRFSGLQFPNYSSELNVNALELDDSALYLCASSRVAGYNEQFFGPGTRLTVL.